This paragraph covers one TCR beta chain sequence. The V and J ends lost 2 bases and 7 bases, in that order; junction bases with no gene match: 9. Germline loops: CDR1 LGHDT, CDR2 YNNKEL (reference sequence). The CDR3 loop spans 17 amino acids. This table comes from immunoSEQ multiplex PCR, and its TCRdb copy is limited to in-frame clones, with some not included. The table has about 90,000 clones, approximately 88% seen once. The data were obtained in a study of T cell responses to AZD1222 COVID-19 vaccine. This receptor was taken from an adult in good health. Sequenced here: peripheral blood, sampled on day 0 of AZD1222 vaccination. This chain uses TRBV3-1 (or the pseudogene TRBV3-2) with TRBJ2-1; 12 bases fit TRBD2. As DNA, the CDR3 is TGTGCCAGCAGCCAAAGGCCGACTAGCGGGAGTTTAAATGAGCAGTTCTTC. Translated, it gives CASSQRPTSGSLNEQFF.